This TCR beta chain was captured by sequencing in a study of control samples from healthy donors and cancer patients. Clones were read by immunoSEQ multiplex PCR, and TCRdb kept only the in-frame ones, dropping some. This sample has around 230,000 clones, with roughly 94% found just once. The clonotype was recovered from a man aged 50-59 years in good health. Sequences were obtained from blood.

Written as DNA, the CDR3 is TGTGCCAGCAGCCAAGCATGGGGGGGCGCCGGCTATGGCTACACCTTC. Translation: CASSQAWGGAGYGYTF. The chain carries TRBV3-1 (or the pseudogene TRBV3-2) and TRBJ1-2; D perhaps matches TRBD1 (6 bases). The CDR3 is 16 residues long. Germline V gene data show CDR1 as LGHDT and CDR2 as YNNKEL (reference sequence). Trimming removed 1 base at V and 4 bases at J, with 16 bases between.